The 28 T cell receptor beta chains below come from one sample, sequenced in a study of T cells in Graves' hyperthyroidism and ophthalmopathy. Template material for amplifying TCR beta CDR3 regions consisted of RNA transcripts. Initially, a first-round RT-PCR of the TCR CDR3 employed the HTBI primer set. TCRdb passed the multiplex PCR reads through MiXCR, listing each CDR3 protein once. The table lists approximately 870,000 distinct CDR3 sequences, roughly 37% of them singletons. The sample comprised blood. Every receptor here comes from a man younger than 35 with Graves' hyperthyroidism.

This clonotype was counted at least ten times. The chain links TRBV29-1 to TRBJ2-7, with 10 bases that match TRBD2. V shed 7 bases, J shed 4 bases, and the junction held 7 bases outside the gene matches. CDR3 size: 13 residues. CDR1 and CDR2 (germline): SQVTM, ANQGSEA. The CDR3 region is CSATLAGAYEQYF. CDR3 in DNA: TGCAGCGCCACTCTAGCGGGAGCTTACGAGCAGTACTTC.

As for this clonotype: No DNA is shown, since the ends of the CDR3 on it are uncertain; the CDR3 is the one TCRdb lists. This sequence joins TRBV10-3 and TRBJ2-5; the table's D call TRBD2 went unverified against the DNA. The CDR3 has 15 residues if both end residues are counted. Per germline, CDR1 ENHRY and CDR2 SYGVKD. The CDR3 spells CAICSARAGLETQYF.

This clonotype was seen repeatedly, ten times or more. J is TRBJ2-7 and V is TRBV7-2, with 7 bases aligning to TRBD2. Germline assignment: CDR1 SGHTA and CDR2 FQGNSA. This CDR3 region has 14 residues. The trim removed 6 bases at V and 0 bases at J, leaving 5 bases unmatched. The CDR3 nucleotides are TGTGCCAGCAGTAACGGGAGGAGCTCCTACGAGCAGTACTTC. Protein product: CASSNGRSSYEQYF.

V usage is TRBV5-1 and J usage is TRBJ2-7; 7 positions agree with TRBD1. The CDR3 runs 13 residues. Trimming took 4 bases from V and 5 from J; bases not matched to a gene: 6. The V gene's germline CDR1 is SGHRS and CDR2 YFSETQ. The chain's CDR3 is CASSTGQANEQYF. The CDR3 DNA reads as TGCGCCAGCAGCACCGGACAGGCCAACGAGCAGTACTTC.

This clonotype was picked up a small number of times. V gene TRBV2 combines with J gene TRBJ2-2; 8 positions agree with TRBD2. Germline V CDR1 and CDR2: SNHLY, FYNNEI. The J segment lost 8 bases and the V segment lost 8 bases, leaving 10 bases of the junction unmatched. This CDR3 is built from 14 residues. DNA for the CDR3: TGTGCCAGCGCCGGGGGGGCCGGAACTGGGGAGCTGTTTTTT. Its translation: CASAGGAGTGELFF.

This clonotype was seen many times. The V gene is TRBV12-3 or TRBV12-4, the J gene TRBJ1-5, with D maybe TRBD1 (6 bases). This CDR3 spans 13 amino acids. The ends were cut back, 3 bases at V and 7 bases at J, with 10 bases in the middle. The CDR3 region is CASSFDGGQPQHF. The CDR3 DNA is TGTGCCAGCAGTTTCGATGGGGGCCAGCCCCAGCATTTT.

The V and J genes are TRBV5-1 and TRBJ2-7, with D perhaps matching TRBD1 (6 bases). The V end was cut by 0 bases, the J end by 4 bases, with 17 bases between. CDR1 and CDR2 from the germline V gene are SGHRS and YFSETQ. The CDR3 totals 16 residues. CDR3 sequence reads: CASSLETGLSGYEQYF. The CDR3 bases are TGCGCCAGCAGCTTGGAAACAGGGTTATCCGGTTACGAGCAGTACTTC.

With respect to this clonotype: Since a much larger clone is just one base distant, this may be a read error. The rearrangement links TRBV29-1 to TRBJ2-7; 13 positions match TRBD2. Germline V lookup: CDR1 SQVTM, CDR2 ANQGSEA. There are 15 residues in the CDR3. The CDR3 loop reads CSVTPGTSGAYEQCF. The CDR3 nucleotides are TGCAGCGTCACCCCGGGGACTAGCGGGGCTTACGAGCAGTGCTTC.

This clonotype came up many times. The J gene is TRBJ1-6, the V gene TRBV14; no clear D gene. Germline CDR1 is SGHDN and CDR2 is FVKESK. This CDR3 has 11 amino acids. Trimming pared 1 base from V and 12 bases from J, leaving 4 bases between. CDR3 in DNA: TGTGCCAGCAGCCAAGGCGAACCCCTCCACTTT. Translated, it gives CASSQGEPLHF. Filled out from reference TRBV14 and TRBJ1-6, the complete variable domain reads EAGVTQFPSHSVIEKGQTVTLRCDPISGHDNLYWYRRVMGKEIKFLLHFVKESKQDESGMPNNRFLAERTGGTYSTLKVQPAELEDSGVYFCASSQGEPLHFGNGTRLTVT.

As to this clonotype: A read error may be the cause here, since a much bigger clone is one base away. The final CDR3 position lacks the conserved phenylalanine or tryptophan, pointing to a likely read error. The chain has TRBV2 and TRBJ1-5; D is possibly TRBD1 (6 bases). The CDR3 length is 16 residues. V lost 3 bases and J 2 bases, leaving 14 bases between the germline ends. In germline, CDR1 is SNHLY, CDR2 FYNNEI. CDR3 sequence reads: CASSDGGGGGNQPQHL. The CDR3 DNA sequence: TGTGCCAGCAGTGACGGGGGGGGCGGTGGCAATCAGCCCCAGCATCTT.

The chain has TRBV19 and TRBJ1-1; the D is unclear. CDR3 length equals 12 residues. Germline CDR1 is LNHDA and CDR2 is SQIVND (reference sequence). Trimming removed 6 bases from V and 7 bases from J, with 12 bases in between. For the CDR3, the DNA is TGTGCCAGTAGCTCCCTAGCGAATGAAGCTTTCTTT. This sequence encodes CASSSLANEAFF.

The chain links TRBV6-6 to TRBJ2-2; 7 nucleotides agree with TRBD1. V gave up 5 bases and J gave up 7 bases; unmatched junction bases: 7. CDR3 length: 14 residues. Germline CDR1 and CDR2: MNHNY and SVGAGI (reference sequence). The CDR3 is CASSATGPGGELFF. CDR3 bases: TGTGCCAGCAGTGCGACAGGGCCAGGCGGGGAGCTGTTTTTT.

V is TRBV11-2 and J is TRBJ2-2; TRBD2 matches 11 bases. Germline trimming cut 5 bases from V and 3 bases from J; bases unmatched to any gene: 11. Germline CDR1 and CDR2: SGHAT and FQNNGV. This CDR3 is built from 18 residues. In DNA form, the CDR3 reads TGTGCCAGCAGCCTTAGGCCTAGCGGGGGGACGGACACCGGGGAGCTGTTTTTT. Protein product: CASSLRPSGGTDTGELFF.

This clonotype showed up just a few times. This chain uses TRBV20-1 with TRBJ1-1; the D is unclear. CDR3 length equals 13 residues. Looked up from germline, CDR1 is DFQATT and CDR2 is SNEGSKA (reference sequence). In nucleotides, the CDR3 is TGCAACCCGGGGATTAATTTGAACACTGAAGCTTTCTTT. It codes for CNPGINLNTEAFF.

The chain uses TRBV20-1 and TRBJ2-5; D not resolved. V was clipped by 6 bases and J by 7 bases, with 12 bases between them. The CDR3 contains 11 residues. Per the germline V gene, CDR1 is DFQATT and CDR2 is SNEGSKA (reference sequence). The CDR3 coding sequence is TGCAGTGCAGGGTCTATGGGGACCCAGTACTTC. Translation gives CSAGSMGTQYF.

The rearrangement uses TRBV25-1 and TRBJ2-7, with D perhaps matching TRBD1 (6 bases). Trimming took off 6 bases at V and 1 base at J, with 16 bases between the two ends. The length of the CDR3 is 15 residues. Per germline, CDR1 MGHDK and CDR2 SYGVNS. CDR3 protein: CASRPPGTRSYEQYF. CDR3 DNA sequence: TGTGCCAGCAGGCCCCCCGGGACAAGGTCCTACGAGCAGTACTTC.

This clonotype was counted ten times or more. The chain couples TRBV7-9 to TRBJ2-6, with no clear D. Germline-derived CDR1 and CDR2 are SEHNR and FQNEAQ (reference sequence). Trimming cost V 1 base and J 4 bases, with 2 bases left between them. CDR3 length: 13 residues. The CDR3 nucleotides are TGTGCCAGCAGCTTAGGGGGGGCCAACGTCCTGACTTTC. Protein product: CASSLGGANVLTF.

CDR3 sequence reads: CAMTPHGGNEQYF. For the CDR3, the DNA is TGTGCCATGACACCTCACGGGGGGAACGAGCAGTACTTC. The chain recombines TRBV5-4 with TRBJ2-7; 7 bases are shared with TRBD2. Per germline, CDR1 SGHNT and CDR2 YYREEE (reference sequence). J was trimmed by 5 bases and V by 9 bases; bases with no gene match: 11. The CDR3 contains 13 residues.

Points on this clonotype: The limits of the CDR3 on the DNA are not certain, so only TCRdb's listed CDR3 is given. The genes are TRBV12-3 or TRBV12-4 and TRBJ2-7. The CDR3 has 12 residues if both end residues are counted. The CDR3 reads CASSFGSGNRYF.

This clonotype was recorded at least ten times. The J gene is TRBJ2-2, the V gene TRBV9; 10 bases align to TRBD1. V shed 3 bases, J shed 4 bases, and the junction held 3 bases outside the gene matches. Germline CDR1 reads SGDLS; CDR2 reads YYNGEE. This CDR3 is built from 15 residues. CDR3 nucleotides: TGTGCCAGCAGCGCGCGGACAGGGGGCACCGGGGAGCTGTTTTTT. This codes for CASSARTGGTGELFF.

This clonotype was detected ten times or more. The chain has TRBV25-1 and TRBJ2-7; D may be TRBD2 (5 bases). The CDR3 consists of 15 residues. V was shortened by 2 bases and J by 0 bases, with 11 bases between the two germline ends. The germline V gene encodes CDR1 MGHDK and CDR2 SYGVNS. CDR3 protein: CASSEGLASSYEQYF. In DNA form, the CDR3 reads TGTGCCAGCAGTGAAGGGCTAGCCAGCTCCTACGAGCAGTACTTC.

The chain uses TRBV20-1 and TRBJ1-4; the D gene is possibly TRBD1 (5 bases). V gave up 0 bases and J gave up 4 bases, with 15 bases separating them. The germline CDR1 and CDR2 sequences are DFQATT and SNEGSKA (reference sequence). This CDR3 has 16 residues. The CDR3 sequence: CSARELPQGINEKLFF. CDR3 DNA: TGCAGTGCTAGAGAGCTGCCCCAGGGCATTAATGAAAAACTGTTTTTT.

This clonotype was counted between two and nine times. One end of the junction fails to match germline, which may point to a read error. The chain links TRBV10-3 to TRBJ1-1, with a possible D match to TRBD1 (5 bases). This CDR3 spans 14 amino acids. The V gene's germline CDR1 is ENHRY and CDR2 SYGVKD. CDR3 coding DNA: TGTGCCAGCAGTGACTCCAGCAGGGCAACTGAAGCTTTCTTT. It specifies CASSDSSRATEAFF.

With regard to this clonotype: Just one base apart from a much larger clone, this may be a read error. The V call is TRBV10-3, the J call TRBJ1-1, with 7 nucleotides matching TRBD1. The CDR3 has 13 amino acids. Germline-derived CDR1 and CDR2 are ENHRY and SYGVKD. CDR3 in amino acids: CAVRGEVDTEAFF. CDR3 nucleotides: TGTGCCGTCAGGGGGGAGGTAGACACTGAAGCTTTCTTT.

The table lists this clonotype with many counts. V and J are TRBV5-1 and TRBJ2-7, with 7 bases aligning to TRBD1. Germline assignment: CDR1 SGHRS and CDR2 YFSETQ. The CDR3 extends over 14 amino acids. V shed 0 bases and J 4 bases; nucleotides not matched to a gene: 4. The CDR3 DNA follows: TGCGCCAGCAGCTTGGGGACAGGAGAGTACGAGCAGTACTTC. Translating it yields CASSLGTGEYEQYF.

This clonotype occurred a few times. This chain connects TRBV12-3 or TRBV12-4 to TRBJ1-4, with 11 bases fitting TRBD1. The CDR3 totals 14 residues. The trim removed 5 bases at V and 5 bases at J, leaving 1 base unmatched. The CDR3 bases are TGTGCCAGCAGTGGGGACAGGGGGAATGAAAAACTGTTTTTT. Encoded protein: CASSGDRGNEKLFF.

V and J are TRBV27 and TRBJ2-7; the D gene is possibly TRBD2 (6 bases). V was clipped by 7 bases and J by 1 base, with 11 bases between them. CDR1 MNHEY and CDR2 SMNVEV come from the germline V gene (reference sequence). The CDR3 is made up of 13 amino acids. The CDR3 spells CASTGVGSYEQYF. CDR3 in DNA: TGTGCCAGCACGGGAGTTGGGTCCTACGAGCAGTACTTC.

This clonotype was seen more than once but under ten times. CDR3 amino acids: CASSRYGGNEKLFF. The CDR3 DNA follows: TGTGCCAGCAGCCGCTACGGTGGAAATGAAAAACTGTTTTTT. The chain has TRBV2 and TRBJ1-4; no clear D gene. In germline, CDR1 is SNHLY, CDR2 FYNNEI. CDR3 length equals 14 residues. Trimming removed 6 bases from V and 5 bases from J, with 13 bases in between.